A selection of T cell receptor beta chains follows, all from one sample in a study of PD-1 blockade in classical Hodgkin lymphoma. Sequencing used immunoSEQ multiplex PCR; TCRdb keeps in-frame clones, though not all of them. The data show over 85,000 clones, approximately 90% seen once. Source: peripheral blood mononuclear cells (PBMCs), taken before the fourth cycle of nivolumab. These receptors were taken from a human donor with classical Hodgkin lymphoma. Both conserved end residues are part of each CDR3. A D gene is named only where the DNA matches it firmly. Clone size is given for some rows only: seen once, a few or many times, or a class if the clone is expanded.

cdr3_nt,cdr3_aa,d_call,v_call,clone_size,j_call
TGTGCCTGGAGTCATGACGGGGATAATGAAAAACTGTTTTTT,CAWSHDGDNEKLFF,-,TRBV30,-,TRBJ1-4
TGTGCCATCAGTGAGTGGGGTTTGGCAGGGGATTGGTACGAGCAGTACTTC,CAISEWGLAGDWYEQYF,-,TRBV10-3,-,TRBJ2-7
TGTGCCAGCAGCACCGGGAACACCGGGGAGCTGTTTTTT,CASSTGNTGELFF,-,TRBV6-6,-,TRBJ2-2
TGTGCCTGGAGTGGGCGACTAGCGGGGGGCATGAATGAGCAGTTCTTC,CAWSGRLAGGMNEQFF,TRBD2,TRBV30,-,TRBJ2-1
TGTGCCAGCATGGCTAGCGGGGTGACAACCCTTTCTACTAGCACAGATACGCAGTATTTT,CASMASGVTTLSTSTDTQYF,TRBD2,TRBV11-3,-,TRBJ2-3
TGTGCCTGGGGACAGGACGATCAGCCCCAGCATTTT,CAWGQDDQPQHF,TRBD1,TRBV30,few,TRBJ1-5
TGCAGCGCGGTCTCCCCGACGGACACTGAAGCTTTCTTT,CSAVSPTDTEAFF,-,TRBV29-1,-,TRBJ1-1
TGCGCCAGCAGCCAAGATTCGGGGAAGCTCTCTGGAAACACCATATATTTT,CASSQDSGKLSGNTIYF,-,TRBV4-1,-,TRBJ1-3
TGTGCCAGCAGGGCTTGGTGGGAATTGAACACTGAAGCTTTCTTT,CASRAWWELNTEAFF,-,TRBV14,-,TRBJ1-1
TGTGCCAGCAGCTTCCTCTGGATAGATCTGTCACCCCTCCACTTT,CASSFLWIDLSPLHF,-,TRBV7-2,-,TRBJ1-6
TGTGCCAGCAGCTCTCCTCGAACAGGGGGGCGTGATGGCTACACCTTC,CASSSPRTGGRDGYTF,TRBD1,TRBV13,few,TRBJ1-2
TGTGCCAGCAAGCGGGGCGGGACCGGGGAGCTGTTTTTT,CASKRGGTGELFF,TRBD2,TRBV2,once,TRBJ2-2
TGTGCCAGTAGTATTGGGGAGGCCCAGAAAAACAATCAGCCCCAGCATTTT,CASSIGEAQKNNQPQHF,-,TRBV19,-,TRBJ1-5
TGTGCCAGTAGTAAGCCGCCCGTAAGCCTTCATGGCTACACCTTC,CASSKPPVSLHGYTF,-,TRBV19,once,TRBJ1-2
TGTGCCACTCTACCGGGACTCCGGTACACCGGGGAGCTGTTTTTT,CATLPGLRYTGELFF,-,TRBV28,-,TRBJ2-2
TGCGCCAGCAGTCTCAGCGGGGATAGCTCCTACGAGCAGTACTTC,CASSLSGDSSYEQYF,TRBD2,TRBV4-1,once,TRBJ2-7
TGTGCCAGCAGCGGCCGTGGGACCCAGTACTTC,CASSGRGTQYF,-,TRBV4-2,-,TRBJ2-5